Reported below is one T cell receptor (beta chain). Its antigen is not known. This sample was taken from a study of shared clonotypes between healthy human individuals. About the study: Each donor contributed plates that comprised three CD4 naive, three CD4 memory, two CD8 naive and one CD8 memory. Study-level findings and limits: Larger estimated richness was generally recorded for naive subsets relative to memory subsets.

The ends were cut back, 4 bases at V and 4 bases at J, with 11 bases in the middle. This CDR3 is 13 amino acids long. Germline lookup yields CDR1 SGHRS and CDR2 YFSETQ. An even split of each subset's genomic DNA across several immunoSEQ plates was performed. Data came from immunoSEQ multiplex PCR; TCRdb stores just in-frame clones and leaves some out. The sample includes approximately 2.5 million clones, over 85% of them seen just once. Donors were Caucasian adults residing in Nashville, Tennessee, USA. The rearrangement links TRBV5-1 to TRBJ1-2, with D possibly TRBD1 on 6 matching bases. This TCR was sampled from a man aged 18 to 29 in good health. Some clones in this sample may be carry-over from other donors' samples. Sequenced: naive CD4+ T cells from PBMCs. The subset here: CD45RA+ positively selected. CDR3 residues: CASSPDRSYGYTF. Here the CDR3 DNA reads TGCGCCAGCAGCCCCGACAGGTCCTATGGCTACACCTTC.